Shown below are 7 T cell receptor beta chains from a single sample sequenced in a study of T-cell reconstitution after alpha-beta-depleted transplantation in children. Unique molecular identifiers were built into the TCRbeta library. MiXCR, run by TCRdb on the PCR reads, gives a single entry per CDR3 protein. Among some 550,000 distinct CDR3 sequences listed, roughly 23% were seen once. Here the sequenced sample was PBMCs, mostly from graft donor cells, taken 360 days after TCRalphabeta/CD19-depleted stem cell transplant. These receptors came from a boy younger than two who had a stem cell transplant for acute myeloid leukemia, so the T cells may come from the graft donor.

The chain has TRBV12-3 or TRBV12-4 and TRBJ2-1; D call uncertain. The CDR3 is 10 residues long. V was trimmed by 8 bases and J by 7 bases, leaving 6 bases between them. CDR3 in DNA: TGTGCCAGCGGGTGGAATGAGCAGTTCTTC. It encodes CASGWNEQFF.

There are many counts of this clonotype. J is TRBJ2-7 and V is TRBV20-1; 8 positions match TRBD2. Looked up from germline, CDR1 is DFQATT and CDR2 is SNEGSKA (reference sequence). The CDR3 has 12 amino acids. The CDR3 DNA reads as TGCAGTGCTGCCCGAGGGGCGGGGGGCGTCCGGGTC. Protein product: CSAARGAGGVRV.

This CDR3 is CASSLARGGTDTQYF. The CDR3 bases are TGTGCCAGCAGCTTAGCGCGGGGGGGCACAGATACGCAGTATTTT. V is TRBV7-8 and J is TRBJ2-3; 8 nucleotides match TRBD2. Germline-derived CDR1 and CDR2 are SGHVS and FQNEAQ. The CDR3 is 15 residues long. V was pared by 0 bases and J by 1 base, with 0 bases of the junction left unmatched.

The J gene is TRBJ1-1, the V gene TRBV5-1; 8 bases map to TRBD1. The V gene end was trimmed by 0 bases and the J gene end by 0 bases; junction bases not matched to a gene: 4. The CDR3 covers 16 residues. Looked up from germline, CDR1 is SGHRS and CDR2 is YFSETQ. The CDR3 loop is CASSLGQGTMNTEAFF. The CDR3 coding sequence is TGCGCCAGCAGCTTGGGACAGGGGACCATGAACACTGAAGCTTTCTTT.

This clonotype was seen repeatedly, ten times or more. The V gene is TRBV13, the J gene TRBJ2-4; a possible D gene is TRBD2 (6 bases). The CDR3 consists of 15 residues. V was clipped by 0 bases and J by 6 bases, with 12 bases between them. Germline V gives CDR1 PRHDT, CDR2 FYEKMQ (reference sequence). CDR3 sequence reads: CASSLGAGLGNIQYF. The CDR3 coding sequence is TGTGCCAGCAGCTTAGGCGCGGGGCTTGGAAACATTCAGTACTTC.

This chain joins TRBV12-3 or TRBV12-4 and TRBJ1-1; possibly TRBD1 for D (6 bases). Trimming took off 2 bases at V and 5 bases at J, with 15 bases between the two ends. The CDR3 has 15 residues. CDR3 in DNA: TGTGCCAGCAGTTTAATCCAGGGAGGGGGTACTGAAGCTTTCTTT. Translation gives CASSLIQGGGTEAFF.

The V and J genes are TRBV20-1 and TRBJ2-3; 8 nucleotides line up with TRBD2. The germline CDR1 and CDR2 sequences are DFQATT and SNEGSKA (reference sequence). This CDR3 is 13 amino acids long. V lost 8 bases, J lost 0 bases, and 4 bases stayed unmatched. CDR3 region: CSLIAGSTDTQYF. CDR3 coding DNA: TGCAGTTTGATAGCGGGGAGCACAGATACGCAGTATTTT.